This entry lists 6 T cell receptor beta chains sequenced from one sample in a study of response to subunit inactivated influenza vaccine. From the RT-PCR reads, TCRdb called clonotypes with MiXCR, one entry per CDR3 protein. The sample lists more than 400,000 distinct CDR3 sequences; approximately 7.8% were seen once. Sequences were derived from PBMCs from blood, sampled roughly 24 months after vaccination. These receptor sequences come from a man aged 50-75 years who received an inactivated influenza vaccine.

This clonotype was detected ten times or more. The CDR3 sequence is CASSFKLGQPTNTEAFF. The CDR3 nucleotides are TGCGCCAGCAGCTTCAAGTTGGGACAACCTACGAACACTGAAGCTTTCTTT. The chain is built from TRBV5-1 and TRBJ1-1; TRBD1 might be the D (6 bases). The V end lost 2 bases, the J end lost 1 base, and 18 bases lay between the germline ends. The CDR3 extends over 17 amino acids. CDR1 is SGHRS and CDR2 is YFSETQ in the germline V gene.

This clonotype has ten or more counts. The chain carries TRBV12-3 or TRBV12-4 and TRBJ2-7; D is possibly TRBD1 (6 bases). The CDR3 length is 14 residues. V dropped 3 bases and J dropped 1 base, with 10 bases sitting between them. CDR3 sequence (DNA): TGTGCCAGCAGTTTCGGGACACCTTCCTACGAGCAGTACTTC. The encoded protein is CASSFGTPSYEQYF.

This clonotype has a handful of counts. The rearrangement links TRBV20-1 to TRBJ1-5; TRBD1 matches at 7 bases. There are 15 residues in the CDR3. V trimming: 6 bases; J trimming: 6 bases; junction bases outside the gene matches: 14. Germline CDR1 reads DFQATT; CDR2 reads SNEGSKA (reference sequence). The CDR3: CSALLGGGVSQPQHF. The DNA of the CDR3 is TGCAGTGCCCTCTTAGGGGGCGGAGTATCTCAGCCCCAGCATTTT.

This clonotype has more than one count but fewer than ten. This chain links TRBV11-2 with TRBJ2-7; D is perhaps TRBD1 (7 bases). Trimming shortened V by 4 bases and J by 4 bases, and 14 bases separated the two germline ends. CDR1 is SGHAT and CDR2 is FQNNGV in the germline V gene. CDR3 size: 14 residues. The CDR3 reads CASSWGGTEYEQYF. In DNA form, the CDR3 reads TGTGCCAGCAGCTGGGGCGGGACAGAGTACGAGCAGTACTTC.

This clonotype was found a few times. The V and J genes are TRBV7-3 and TRBJ2-5; 7 nucleotides match TRBD2. V was pared by 1 base and J by 1 base, with 3 bases of the junction left unmatched. This CDR3 is 15 amino acids long. From germline, CDR1 is SGHTA and CDR2 FQGTGA. Written as DNA, the CDR3 is TGTGCCAGCAGCTTAATAGCGGGCCCCCAAGAGACCCAGTACTTC. It yields the protein CASSLIAGPQETQYF.

This clonotype was counted many times. The CDR3 DNA reads as TGCGCCAGCAGACCGACCTTGAGCGATACGCAGTATTTT. Translation gives CASRPTLSDTQYF. This rearrangement joins TRBV5-1 to TRBJ2-3; D unclear. CDR1 is SGHRS, CDR2 YFSETQ, per germline. V was shortened by 5 bases and J by 6 bases, with 13 bases between the two germline ends. The CDR3 consists of 13 residues.